These 27 T cell receptor beta chains were sequenced from one sample in a study of OX40 agonist ivuxolimab in advanced cancers. The method behind the library was the immunoSEQ multiplex PCR assay. The immuneACCESS repertoire file appears here via TCRdb, limited to in-frame rearrangements. These files lack a portion of the clones; in checked studies, under half of the deficit traces to unresolved V genes, and the cause of the others is not known. The table for this sample lists tens of thousands of clones; roughly 88% of them were counted only once. Jointly, the top ten make up roughly 0.98% of the sample. Sequenced material: CD4+ or CD8+ T cells sorted from blood, taken in a trial of the OX40 agonist ivuxolimab. The receptors come from an adult with an advanced solid tumor such as melanoma, head and neck, liver or kidney cancer.

J is TRBJ1-2 and V is TRBV4-1; perhaps TRBD1 as D (6 bases). Trimming removed 4 bases from V and 0 bases from J, with 15 bases in between. CDR1 MGHRA and CDR2 YSYEKL come from the germline V gene. The CDR3 sequence is 16 residues long. CDR3 sequence (DNA): TGCGCCAGCAGCCCCGGACAGAAAGGCACTAACTATGGCTACACCTTC. This encodes CASSPGQKGTNYGYTF.

This clone was observed a single time. V gene TRBV5-6 combines with J gene TRBJ2-5, with unresolved D. CDR1 SGHDT and CDR2 YYEEEE come from the germline V gene. The CDR3 has 12 amino acids. V was pared by 4 bases and J by 4 bases, with 8 bases between. This CDR3 is CASSDSRETQYF. Written as DNA, the CDR3 is TGTGCCAGCAGCGATAGCAGAGAGACCCAGTACTTC.

CDR3 protein: CASNGRGLYGYTF. The CDR3 region has the DNA TGTGCCAGCAACGGCAGGGGGCTGTATGGCTACACCTTC. This chain joins TRBV28 and TRBJ1-2, with 8 bases fitting TRBD1. The ends lost 7 bases at V and 5 bases at J; junction bases unmatched: 6. The germline gives CDR1 MDHEN, CDR2 SYDVKM. The CDR3 consists of 13 residues.

J is TRBJ2-5 and V is TRBV4-2; tentative D call: TRBD2 (5 bases). The CDR3 runs 15 residues. The V end lost 1 base, the J end lost 4 bases, and 13 bases lay between the germline ends. In germline, CDR1 is LGHNA, CDR2 YNFKEQ. In DNA form, the CDR3 reads TGTGCCAGCAGCCAAGTGGAGGACCCAATAGAGACCCAGTACTTC. It codes for CASSQVEDPIETQYF.

V usage is TRBV15 and J usage is TRBJ2-3; D remains unclear. The CDR3 consists of 13 residues. Trimming took 1 base from V and 2 from J, leaving 4 bases between them. CDR1 is LNHNV and CDR2 is YYDKDF in the germline V gene (reference sequence). The CDR3 DNA follows: TGTGCCACCAGCAGAGGGAACACAGATACGCAGTATTTT. Translation gives CATSRGNTDTQYF.

This clone was detected once. The genes are TRBV29-1 and TRBJ2-5; 7 bases fit TRBD2. This CDR3 contains 13 residues. V lost 6 bases and J lost 4; bases outside the gene matches: 8. The germline gives CDR1 SQVTM, CDR2 ANQGSEA. DNA for the CDR3: TGCAGCGTCACCCGTTCGGGGGGAGAGACCCAGTACTTC. It encodes CSVTRSGGETQYF.

V usage is TRBV5-6 and J usage is TRBJ1-2; unclear D gene. The V gene lost 8 bases and the J gene lost 8 bases, with 19 bases spanning the gap. From germline, CDR1 is SGHDT and CDR2 YYEEEE. The CDR3 extends over 13 amino acids. CDR3 sequence: CASRPEGGRGYTF. The CDR3 DNA sequence: TGTGCCAGTAGACCTGAGGGAGGGAGAGGCTACACCTTC. The variable domain in full, with the rest retrieved from reference TRBV5-6 and TRBJ1-2, is DAGVTQSPTHLIKTRGQQVTLRCSPKSGHDTVSWYQQALGQGPQFIFQYYEEEERQRGNFPDRFSGHQFPNYSSELNVNALLLGDSALYLCASRPEGGRGYTFGSGTRLTVV.

The chain recombines TRBV11-1 with TRBJ2-2; D uncertain. CDR3 length equals 11 residues. Per the germline V gene, CDR1 is SGHAT and CDR2 is FQDESV (reference sequence). Trimming took off 9 bases at V and 7 bases at J, with 9 bases between the two ends. In DNA form, the CDR3 reads TGTGCCAGAATAACTCTCGGGGAGCTGTTTTTT. Protein: CARITLGELFF.

The V gene is TRBV28, the J gene TRBJ1-2; the D is unclear. Trimming left V 3 bases short and J 4 bases short, with 15 bases between. The CDR3 is made up of 15 amino acids. Germline assignment: CDR1 MDHEN and CDR2 SYDVKM. CDR3 sequence (DNA): TGTGCCAGCAGTTTCCGGGCAGGCCAAACCTATGGCTACACCTTC. Amino acid sequence: CASSFRAGQTYGYTF.

The J gene is TRBJ1-1, the V gene TRBV28, with 7 bases aligning to TRBD1. The CDR3 sequence is 14 residues long. V lost 9 bases, J lost 0 bases, and 7 bases stayed unmatched. Germline loops: CDR1 MDHEN, CDR2 SYDVKM. The CDR3 sequence is CASFEGAMNTEAFF. DNA of the CDR3: TGTGCCAGTTTCGAGGGGGCAATGAACACTGAAGCTTTCTTT.

CDR3 bases: TGTGCCAGCAGCCTGAAACAGGGGACCTACGAGCAGTACTTC. This translates into CASSLKQGTYEQYF. The rearrangement uses TRBV5-5 and TRBJ2-7; 7 nucleotides align to TRBD1. J gave up 2 bases and V 4 bases, and 6 bases lay outside the gene matches. The CDR3 contains 14 residues. The V gene's germline CDR1 is SGHKS and CDR2 YYEKEE (reference sequence).

The table lists this clone with a count of one. V gene TRBV6-5 combines with J gene TRBJ1-5; D unclear. V lost 6 bases and J 6 bases, leaving 12 bases between the germline ends. The CDR3 is 13 residues long. From germline, CDR1 is MNHEY and CDR2 SVGAGI. The chain's CDR3 is CASSKEGVQPQHF. As DNA, the CDR3 is TGTGCCAGCAGCAAAGAGGGAGTTCAGCCCCAGCATTTT.

This chain connects TRBV7-9 to TRBJ2-5; the match to TRBD2 covers 8 bases. This CDR3 has 14 amino acids. V dropped 4 bases and J dropped 5; count of bases not matched to a gene: 6. From germline, CDR1 is SEHNR and CDR2 FQNEAQ (reference sequence). This CDR3 reads CASSSPAGGETQYF. The CDR3 coding sequence is TGTGCCAGCAGCTCGCCTGCGGGGGGCGAGACCCAGTACTTC.

The chain joins TRBV25-1 to TRBJ2-7; D might be TRBD1 or TRBD2, each matching 7 bases. The CDR3 covers 13 residues. The ends were cut back, 4 bases at V and 6 bases at J, with 13 bases in the middle. CDR1 MGHDK and CDR2 SYGVNS come from the germline V gene. The CDR3 DNA follows: TGTGCCAGCAGTGGGGAGGGGGCTAGCGAGCAGTACTTC. Translation: CASSGEGASEQYF.

The V and J genes are TRBV7-2 and TRBJ2-3; D unclear. Germline values: CDR1 SGHTA, CDR2 FQGNSA. The CDR3 totals 12 residues. Trimming cost V 0 bases and J 7 bases, with 5 bases left between them. Here the CDR3 DNA reads TGTGCCAGCAGCTTAGCGCTTAATACGCAGTATTTT. This translates into CASSLALNTQYF.

The CDR3 sequence is CASSPDSYNEQFF. The CDR3 nucleotides read TGTGCCAGCTCACCAGACAGTTACAATGAGCAGTTCTTC. The chain links TRBV18 to TRBJ2-1, with a tentative D call TRBD1 (5 bases). The V and J ends lost 2 bases and 4 bases respectively, with 6 bases between them. Germline V gene sequence: CDR1 KGHSH, CDR2 LQKENI. CDR3 size: 13 residues.

The rearrangement joins TRBV7-2 to TRBJ1-5; TRBD1 matches 9 bases. This CDR3 contains 15 residues. The J segment lost 2 bases and the V segment lost 6 bases, leaving 5 bases of the junction unmatched. Per the germline V gene, CDR1 is SGHTA and CDR2 is FQGNSA. The CDR3 bases are TGTGCCAGCAGTCGACAGGGGGGGCGCAATCAGCCCCAGCATTTT. As protein: CASSRQGGRNQPQHF.

This chain connects TRBV4-3 to TRBJ1-2, with a weak D call TRBD1 (5 bases). This CDR3 spans 15 amino acids. The V end was cut by 4 bases, the J end by 4 bases, with 16 bases between. Germline V gives CDR1 LGHNA, CDR2 YSLEER. The CDR3 loop is CASSRDRDFVYGYTF. In nucleotides, the CDR3 is TGCGCCAGCAGCCGGGATCGGGACTTCGTCTATGGCTACACCTTC.

The chain carries TRBV6-5 and TRBJ1-1; possibly TRBD1 for D (5 bases). Germline V gene lookup returns CDR1 MNHEY and CDR2 SVGAGI. Between the trimmed V and J ends, which lost 6 bases and 1 base, there was a span of 12 bases. This CDR3 spans 14 amino acids. In DNA form, the CDR3 reads TGTGCCAGCAGGCGGGACTCACGGAACACTGAAGCTTTCTTT. Amino acids: CASRRDSRNTEAFF.

This clone was seen just once. The CDR3 is CASSSSGSSYNEQFF. The CDR3 DNA sequence: TGTGCCAGCAGCTCTAGCGGCAGCTCCTACAATGAGCAGTTCTTC. V usage is TRBV9 and J usage is TRBJ2-1; 7 positions match TRBD2. CDR3 length equals 15 residues. CDR1 and CDR2 from the germline V gene are SGDLS and YYNGEE. The V segment lost 4 bases and the J segment 0 bases; nucleotides outside the gene matches: 4.

V is TRBV5-6 and J is TRBJ2-2; 13 positions agree with TRBD2. V lost 5 bases to trimming and J lost 0 bases; unmatched junction nucleotides: 10. This CDR3 is 19 amino acids long. CDR1 SGHDT and CDR2 YYEEEE come from the germline V gene. CDR3 nucleotides: TGTGCCAGCAGTTGGCTGACTAGCGGGAGGAAGGCGAACACCGGGGAGCTGTTTTTT. It yields the protein CASSWLTSGRKANTGELFF.

The chain is built from TRBV9 and TRBJ2-1; 7 bases are shared with TRBD2. With V trimmed by 0 bases and J by 6 bases, 9 bases remained unmatched. This CDR3 contains 16 residues. Germline loops: CDR1 SGDLS, CDR2 YYNGEE. The CDR3 region has the DNA TGTGCCAGCAGCGTAGGGTCAGCGGGAACCACCAATGAGCAGTTCTTC. This sequence encodes CASSVGSAGTTNEQFF.

This chain links TRBV5-6 with TRBJ1-4; TRBD1 matches at 8 bases. This CDR3 has 15 amino acids. Germline V gene sequence: CDR1 SGHDT, CDR2 YYEEEE. Trimming took 4 bases from V and 4 from J; bases not matched to a gene: 6. CDR3 sequence: CASSTQGADNEKLFF. The CDR3, as DNA: TGTGCCAGCAGCACTCAGGGGGCTGATAATGAAAAACTGTTTTTT.

The chain joins TRBV30 to TRBJ2-2; 14 bases agree with TRBD2. With 4 bases clipped from V and 5 bases from J, the junction kept 12 bases outside the gene matches. CDR3 size: 18 residues. In germline, CDR1 is GTSNPN, CDR2 SVGIG (reference sequence). DNA of the CDR3: TGTGCCTGGAATAGTGCCGGGACTAGCGGGAGTAGGACCGGGGAGCTGTTTTTT. Translation gives CAWNSAGTSGSRTGELFF.

This chain links TRBV14 with TRBJ1-2; D is possibly TRBD1 (5 bases). Trimming pared 2 bases from V and 8 bases from J, leaving 24 bases between. CDR1 and CDR2 (germline): SGHDN, FVKESK. CDR3 length: 17 amino acids. The CDR3 region has the DNA TGTGCCAGCAGCCAAAAAAGAGGGGAGGGCGCAGGACGGGGCTACACCTTC. Protein sequence: CASSQKRGEGAGRGYTF.

The chain carries TRBV27 and TRBJ1-2; D remains unclear. The CDR3 totals 16 residues. Germline loops: CDR1 MNHEY, CDR2 SMNVEV (reference sequence). V was clipped by 5 bases and J by 7 bases, with 23 bases between them. This chain's CDR3 is CASSHQSPGLYAGYTF. Here the CDR3 DNA reads TGTGCCAGCAGTCATCAATCGCCTGGACTCTATGCTGGCTACACCTTC.

This sequence joins TRBV7-9 and TRBJ2-7, with D uncertain. The CDR3 extends over 14 amino acids. Germline V gene sequence: CDR1 SEHNR, CDR2 FQNEAQ (reference sequence). Trimming stripped 1 base from V and 1 base from J, with 8 bases between. CDR3 coding DNA: TGTGCCAGCAGCTTAGGTGGCGTTTCCTACGAGCAGTACTTC. As protein: CASSLGGVSYEQYF.